The clone carrying this T cell receptor (beta chain) was observed a few times. Its antigen is unidentified. Per the germline V gene, CDR1 is LNHDA and CDR2 is SQIVND (reference sequence). This CDR3 contains 14 residues. Deletions cut 3 bases from V and 6 bases from J, with 11 bases between. Some clones are missing from TCRdb's copy, which holds only in-frame ones; the method was immunoSEQ multiplex PCR. The data hold about 430,000 clones, with approximately 92% observed a single time. Treatment noted: 15 to 20 received Ad26.COV2.S at low or high dose, single or two shots; about 5 received placebo; per-sample allocation not given. Material that was analyzed had been drawn on day 63 after the first vaccine or placebo injection. These data come from a study of Ad26.COV2.S vaccination and SARS-CoV-2 variants. General study results and limits: Vaccinees showed greater spike-specific TCR breadth than placebo recipients.

The receptor was derived from a person between 18 and 65 years old who received the Ad26.COV2.S COVID-19 vaccine or a placebo. This chain links TRBV19 with TRBJ2-2, with a weak D call TRBD1 (6 bases). Sample: peripheral blood, taken in a trial of Ad26.COV2.S vaccine versus placebo. The CDR3 DNA reads as TGTGCCAGTAGTATCTCTAAGGGGGCCGGGGAGCTGTTTTTT. Amino acids: CASSISKGAGELFF.